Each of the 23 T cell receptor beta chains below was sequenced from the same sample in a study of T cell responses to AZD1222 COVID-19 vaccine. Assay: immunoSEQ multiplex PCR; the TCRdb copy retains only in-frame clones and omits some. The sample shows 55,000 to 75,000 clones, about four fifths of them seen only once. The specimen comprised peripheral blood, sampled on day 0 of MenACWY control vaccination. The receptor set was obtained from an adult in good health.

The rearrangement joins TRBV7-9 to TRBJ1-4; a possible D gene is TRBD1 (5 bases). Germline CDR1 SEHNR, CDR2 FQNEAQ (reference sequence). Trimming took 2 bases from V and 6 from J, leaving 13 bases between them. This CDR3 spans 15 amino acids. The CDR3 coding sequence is TGTGCCAGCAGCTTAATTGGGGCGATTGATGAAAAACTGTTTTTT. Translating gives CASSLIGAIDEKLFF.

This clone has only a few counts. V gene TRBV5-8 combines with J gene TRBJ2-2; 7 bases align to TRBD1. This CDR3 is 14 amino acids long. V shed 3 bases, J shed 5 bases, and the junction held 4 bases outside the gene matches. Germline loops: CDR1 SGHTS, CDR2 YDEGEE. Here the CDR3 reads CASSSGTVTGELFF. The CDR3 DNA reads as TGTGCCAGCAGCTCCGGGACAGTTACCGGGGAGCTGTTTTTT.

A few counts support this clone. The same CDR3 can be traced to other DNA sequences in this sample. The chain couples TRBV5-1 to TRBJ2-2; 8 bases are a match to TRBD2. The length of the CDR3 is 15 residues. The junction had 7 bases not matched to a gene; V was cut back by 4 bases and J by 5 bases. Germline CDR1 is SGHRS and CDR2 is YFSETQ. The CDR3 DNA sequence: TGCGCCAGCAGCCTAAGCGGGAGTAGTACCGGGGAGCTGTTTTTT. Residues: CASSLSGSSTGELFF.

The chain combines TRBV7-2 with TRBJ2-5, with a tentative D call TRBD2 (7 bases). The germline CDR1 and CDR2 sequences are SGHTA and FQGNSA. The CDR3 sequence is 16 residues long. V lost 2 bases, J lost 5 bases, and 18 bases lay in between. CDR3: CASSLKFSGGGETQYF. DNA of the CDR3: TGTGCCAGCAGCTTAAAGTTCTCGGGGGGCGGGGAGACCCAGTACTTC.

This chain's CDR3 is CASSGGTPRDSPLHF. The CDR3 DNA reads TGTGCCAGTAGTGGCGGTACCCCAAGGGATTCACCCCTCCACTTT. The chain recombines TRBV19 with TRBJ1-6; D unclear. V lost 5 bases and J lost 8, with 16 bases in between. From germline, CDR1 is LNHDA and CDR2 SQIVND (reference sequence). This CDR3 region has 15 residues.

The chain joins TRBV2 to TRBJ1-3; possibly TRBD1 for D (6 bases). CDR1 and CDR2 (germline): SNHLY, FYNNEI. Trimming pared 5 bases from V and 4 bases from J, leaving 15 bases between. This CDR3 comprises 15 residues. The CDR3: CASSPSTGPGNTIYF. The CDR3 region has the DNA TGTGCCAGCAGTCCGAGTACAGGGCCGGGAAACACCATATATTTT.

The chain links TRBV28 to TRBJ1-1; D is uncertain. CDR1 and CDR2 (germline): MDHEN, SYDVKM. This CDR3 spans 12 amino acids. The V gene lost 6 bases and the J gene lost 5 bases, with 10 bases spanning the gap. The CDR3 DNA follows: TGTGCCAGCAGGTCATGGGATACTGAAGCTTTCTTT. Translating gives CASRSWDTEAFF.

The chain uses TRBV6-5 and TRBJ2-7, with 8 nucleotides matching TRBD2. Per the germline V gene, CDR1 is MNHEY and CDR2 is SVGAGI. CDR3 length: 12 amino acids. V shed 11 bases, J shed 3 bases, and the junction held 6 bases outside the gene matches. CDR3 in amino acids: CAVTGTSYEQYF. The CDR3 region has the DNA TGTGCCGTTACCGGGACTAGCTACGAGCAGTACTTC.

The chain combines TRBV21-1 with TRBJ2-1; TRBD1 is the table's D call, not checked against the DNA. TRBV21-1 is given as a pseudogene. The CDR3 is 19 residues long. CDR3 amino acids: CASSGPRDRDGGAYNEQFF. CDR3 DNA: TGTGCCAGCAGCGGGCCCCGGGACAGGGACGGTGGCGCCTACAATGAGCAGTTCTTC.

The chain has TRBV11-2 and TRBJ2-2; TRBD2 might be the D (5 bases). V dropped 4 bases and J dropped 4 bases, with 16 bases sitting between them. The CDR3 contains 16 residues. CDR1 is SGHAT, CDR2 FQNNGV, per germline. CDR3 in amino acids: CASSSRRGMATGELFF. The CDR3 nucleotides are TGTGCCAGCAGCTCCCGACGGGGAATGGCCACCGGGGAGCTGTTTTTT.

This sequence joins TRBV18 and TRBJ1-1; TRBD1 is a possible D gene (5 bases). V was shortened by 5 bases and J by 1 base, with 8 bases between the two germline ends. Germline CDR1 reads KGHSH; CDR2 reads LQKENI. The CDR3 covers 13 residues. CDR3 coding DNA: TGTGCCAGCTCAGCGGGGGGGAACACTGAAGCTTTCTTT. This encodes CASSAGGNTEAFF.

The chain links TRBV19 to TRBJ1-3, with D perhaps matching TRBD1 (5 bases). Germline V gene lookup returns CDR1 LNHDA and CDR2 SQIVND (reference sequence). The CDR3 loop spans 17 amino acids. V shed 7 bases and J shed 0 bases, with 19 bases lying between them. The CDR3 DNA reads TGTGCCAGTACCGCCGTGGGGCAGGTCAACTCTGGAAACACCATATATTTT. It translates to CASTAVGQVNSGNTIYF. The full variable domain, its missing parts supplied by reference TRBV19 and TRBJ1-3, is DGGITQSPKYLFRKEGQNVTLSCEQNLNHDAMYWYRQDPGQGLRLIYYSQIVNDFQKGDIAEGYSVSREKKESFPLTVTSAQKNPTAFYLCASTAVGQVNSGNTIYFGEGSWLTVV.

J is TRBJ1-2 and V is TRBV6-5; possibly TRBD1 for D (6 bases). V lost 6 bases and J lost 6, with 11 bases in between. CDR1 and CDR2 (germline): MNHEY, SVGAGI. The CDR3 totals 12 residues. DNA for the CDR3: TGTGCCAGCAGGAACAGGGTGAATGGCTACACCTTC. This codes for CASRNRVNGYTF.

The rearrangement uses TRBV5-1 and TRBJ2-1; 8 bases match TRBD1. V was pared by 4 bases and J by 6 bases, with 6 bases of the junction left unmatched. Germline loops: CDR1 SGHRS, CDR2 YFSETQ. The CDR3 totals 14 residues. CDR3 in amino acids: CASSRTGSTNEQFF. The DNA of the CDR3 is TGCGCCAGCAGCCGGACAGGGAGCACCAATGAGCAGTTCTTC. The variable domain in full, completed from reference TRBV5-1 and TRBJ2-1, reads KAGVTQTPRYLIKTRGQQVTLSCSPISGHRSVSWYQQTPGQGLQFLFEYFSETQRNKGNFPGRFSGRQFSNSRSEMNVSTLELGDSALYLCASSRTGSTNEQFFGPGTRLTVL.

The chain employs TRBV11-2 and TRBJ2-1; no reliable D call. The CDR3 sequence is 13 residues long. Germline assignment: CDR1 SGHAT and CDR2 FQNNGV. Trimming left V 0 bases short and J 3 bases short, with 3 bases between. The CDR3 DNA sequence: TGTGCCAGCAGCTTAGAATACTACAATGAGCAGTTCTTC. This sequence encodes CASSLEYYNEQFF.

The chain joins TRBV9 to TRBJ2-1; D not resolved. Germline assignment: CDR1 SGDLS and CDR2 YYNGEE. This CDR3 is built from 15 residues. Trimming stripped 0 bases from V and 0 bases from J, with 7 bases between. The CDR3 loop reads CASSVGYLSYNEQFF. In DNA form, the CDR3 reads TGTGCCAGCAGCGTAGGGTACCTCTCCTACAATGAGCAGTTCTTC.

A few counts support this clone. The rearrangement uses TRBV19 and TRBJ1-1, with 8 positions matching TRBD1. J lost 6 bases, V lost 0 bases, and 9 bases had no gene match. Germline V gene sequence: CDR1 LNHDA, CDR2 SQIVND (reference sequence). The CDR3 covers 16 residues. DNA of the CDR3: TGTGCCAGTAGTATAGACAGGGGGCCGGGTGGTCCTGAAGCTTTCTTT. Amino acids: CASSIDRGPGGPEAFF.

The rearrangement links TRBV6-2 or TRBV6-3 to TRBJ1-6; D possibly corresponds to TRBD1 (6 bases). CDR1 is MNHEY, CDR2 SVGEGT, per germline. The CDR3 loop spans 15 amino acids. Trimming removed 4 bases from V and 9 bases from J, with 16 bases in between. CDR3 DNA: TGTGCCAGCAGTTGGGGGCCCTATATGGGTTCACCCCTCCACTTT. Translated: CASSWGPYMGSPLHF.

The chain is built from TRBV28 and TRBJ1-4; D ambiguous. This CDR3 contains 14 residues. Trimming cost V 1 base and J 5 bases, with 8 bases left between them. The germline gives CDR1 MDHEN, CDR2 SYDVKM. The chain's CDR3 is CASSLSRRNEKLFF. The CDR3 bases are TGTGCCAGCAGTTTATCCAGGAGAAATGAAAAACTGTTTTTT.

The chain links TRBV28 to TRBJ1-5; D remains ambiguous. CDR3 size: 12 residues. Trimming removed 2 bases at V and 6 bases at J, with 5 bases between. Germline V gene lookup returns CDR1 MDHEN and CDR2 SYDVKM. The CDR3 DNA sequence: TGTGCCAGCAGTTTAGTTGCTCAGCCCCAGCATTTT. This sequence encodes CASSLVAQPQHF. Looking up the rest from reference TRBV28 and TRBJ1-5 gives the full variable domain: DVKVTQSSRYLVKRTGEKVFLECVQDMDHENMFWYRQDPGLGLRLIYFSYDVKMKEKGDIPEGYSVSREKKERFSLILESASTNQTSMYLCASSLVAQPQHFGDGTRLSIL.

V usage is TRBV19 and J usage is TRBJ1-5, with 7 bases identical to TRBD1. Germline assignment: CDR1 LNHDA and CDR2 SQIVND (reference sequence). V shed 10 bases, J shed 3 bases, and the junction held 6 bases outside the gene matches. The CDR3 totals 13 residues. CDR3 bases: TGTGCCACGAACAGGGGCCCCAATCAGCCCCAGCATTTT. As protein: CATNRGPNQPQHF.

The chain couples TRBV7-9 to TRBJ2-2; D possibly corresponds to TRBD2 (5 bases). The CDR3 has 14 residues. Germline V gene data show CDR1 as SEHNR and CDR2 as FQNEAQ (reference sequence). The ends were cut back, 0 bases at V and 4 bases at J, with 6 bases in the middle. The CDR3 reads CASSLARVTGELFF. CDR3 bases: TGTGCCAGCAGCTTAGCGAGGGTCACCGGGGAGCTGTTTTTT. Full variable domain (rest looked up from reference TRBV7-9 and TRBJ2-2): DTGVSQNPRHKITKRGQNVTFRCDPISEHNRLYWYRQTLGQGPEFLTYFQNEAQLEKSRLLSDRFSAERPKGSFSTLEIQRTEQGDSAMYLCASSLARVTGELFFGEGSRLTVL.

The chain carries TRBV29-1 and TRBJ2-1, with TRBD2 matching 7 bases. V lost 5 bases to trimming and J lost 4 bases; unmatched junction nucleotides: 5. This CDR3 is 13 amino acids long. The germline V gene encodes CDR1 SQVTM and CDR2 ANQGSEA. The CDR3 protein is CSVRSSGYNEQFF. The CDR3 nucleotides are TGCAGCGTTAGGTCTAGCGGTTACAATGAGCAGTTCTTC.